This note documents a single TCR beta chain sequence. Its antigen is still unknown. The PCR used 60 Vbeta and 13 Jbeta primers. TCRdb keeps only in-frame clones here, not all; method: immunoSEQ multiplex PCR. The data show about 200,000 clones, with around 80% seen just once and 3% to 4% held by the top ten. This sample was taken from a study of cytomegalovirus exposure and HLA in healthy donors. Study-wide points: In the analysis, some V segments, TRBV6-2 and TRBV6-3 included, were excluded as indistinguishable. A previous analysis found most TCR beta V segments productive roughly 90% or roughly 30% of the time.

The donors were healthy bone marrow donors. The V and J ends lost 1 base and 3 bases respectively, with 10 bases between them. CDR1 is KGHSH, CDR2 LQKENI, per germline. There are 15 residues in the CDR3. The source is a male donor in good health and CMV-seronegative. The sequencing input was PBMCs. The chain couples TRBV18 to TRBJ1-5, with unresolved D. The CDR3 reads CASSPRRGTNQPQHF. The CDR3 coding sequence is TGTGCCAGCTCACCACGTCGGGGAACCAATCAGCCCCAGCATTTT.